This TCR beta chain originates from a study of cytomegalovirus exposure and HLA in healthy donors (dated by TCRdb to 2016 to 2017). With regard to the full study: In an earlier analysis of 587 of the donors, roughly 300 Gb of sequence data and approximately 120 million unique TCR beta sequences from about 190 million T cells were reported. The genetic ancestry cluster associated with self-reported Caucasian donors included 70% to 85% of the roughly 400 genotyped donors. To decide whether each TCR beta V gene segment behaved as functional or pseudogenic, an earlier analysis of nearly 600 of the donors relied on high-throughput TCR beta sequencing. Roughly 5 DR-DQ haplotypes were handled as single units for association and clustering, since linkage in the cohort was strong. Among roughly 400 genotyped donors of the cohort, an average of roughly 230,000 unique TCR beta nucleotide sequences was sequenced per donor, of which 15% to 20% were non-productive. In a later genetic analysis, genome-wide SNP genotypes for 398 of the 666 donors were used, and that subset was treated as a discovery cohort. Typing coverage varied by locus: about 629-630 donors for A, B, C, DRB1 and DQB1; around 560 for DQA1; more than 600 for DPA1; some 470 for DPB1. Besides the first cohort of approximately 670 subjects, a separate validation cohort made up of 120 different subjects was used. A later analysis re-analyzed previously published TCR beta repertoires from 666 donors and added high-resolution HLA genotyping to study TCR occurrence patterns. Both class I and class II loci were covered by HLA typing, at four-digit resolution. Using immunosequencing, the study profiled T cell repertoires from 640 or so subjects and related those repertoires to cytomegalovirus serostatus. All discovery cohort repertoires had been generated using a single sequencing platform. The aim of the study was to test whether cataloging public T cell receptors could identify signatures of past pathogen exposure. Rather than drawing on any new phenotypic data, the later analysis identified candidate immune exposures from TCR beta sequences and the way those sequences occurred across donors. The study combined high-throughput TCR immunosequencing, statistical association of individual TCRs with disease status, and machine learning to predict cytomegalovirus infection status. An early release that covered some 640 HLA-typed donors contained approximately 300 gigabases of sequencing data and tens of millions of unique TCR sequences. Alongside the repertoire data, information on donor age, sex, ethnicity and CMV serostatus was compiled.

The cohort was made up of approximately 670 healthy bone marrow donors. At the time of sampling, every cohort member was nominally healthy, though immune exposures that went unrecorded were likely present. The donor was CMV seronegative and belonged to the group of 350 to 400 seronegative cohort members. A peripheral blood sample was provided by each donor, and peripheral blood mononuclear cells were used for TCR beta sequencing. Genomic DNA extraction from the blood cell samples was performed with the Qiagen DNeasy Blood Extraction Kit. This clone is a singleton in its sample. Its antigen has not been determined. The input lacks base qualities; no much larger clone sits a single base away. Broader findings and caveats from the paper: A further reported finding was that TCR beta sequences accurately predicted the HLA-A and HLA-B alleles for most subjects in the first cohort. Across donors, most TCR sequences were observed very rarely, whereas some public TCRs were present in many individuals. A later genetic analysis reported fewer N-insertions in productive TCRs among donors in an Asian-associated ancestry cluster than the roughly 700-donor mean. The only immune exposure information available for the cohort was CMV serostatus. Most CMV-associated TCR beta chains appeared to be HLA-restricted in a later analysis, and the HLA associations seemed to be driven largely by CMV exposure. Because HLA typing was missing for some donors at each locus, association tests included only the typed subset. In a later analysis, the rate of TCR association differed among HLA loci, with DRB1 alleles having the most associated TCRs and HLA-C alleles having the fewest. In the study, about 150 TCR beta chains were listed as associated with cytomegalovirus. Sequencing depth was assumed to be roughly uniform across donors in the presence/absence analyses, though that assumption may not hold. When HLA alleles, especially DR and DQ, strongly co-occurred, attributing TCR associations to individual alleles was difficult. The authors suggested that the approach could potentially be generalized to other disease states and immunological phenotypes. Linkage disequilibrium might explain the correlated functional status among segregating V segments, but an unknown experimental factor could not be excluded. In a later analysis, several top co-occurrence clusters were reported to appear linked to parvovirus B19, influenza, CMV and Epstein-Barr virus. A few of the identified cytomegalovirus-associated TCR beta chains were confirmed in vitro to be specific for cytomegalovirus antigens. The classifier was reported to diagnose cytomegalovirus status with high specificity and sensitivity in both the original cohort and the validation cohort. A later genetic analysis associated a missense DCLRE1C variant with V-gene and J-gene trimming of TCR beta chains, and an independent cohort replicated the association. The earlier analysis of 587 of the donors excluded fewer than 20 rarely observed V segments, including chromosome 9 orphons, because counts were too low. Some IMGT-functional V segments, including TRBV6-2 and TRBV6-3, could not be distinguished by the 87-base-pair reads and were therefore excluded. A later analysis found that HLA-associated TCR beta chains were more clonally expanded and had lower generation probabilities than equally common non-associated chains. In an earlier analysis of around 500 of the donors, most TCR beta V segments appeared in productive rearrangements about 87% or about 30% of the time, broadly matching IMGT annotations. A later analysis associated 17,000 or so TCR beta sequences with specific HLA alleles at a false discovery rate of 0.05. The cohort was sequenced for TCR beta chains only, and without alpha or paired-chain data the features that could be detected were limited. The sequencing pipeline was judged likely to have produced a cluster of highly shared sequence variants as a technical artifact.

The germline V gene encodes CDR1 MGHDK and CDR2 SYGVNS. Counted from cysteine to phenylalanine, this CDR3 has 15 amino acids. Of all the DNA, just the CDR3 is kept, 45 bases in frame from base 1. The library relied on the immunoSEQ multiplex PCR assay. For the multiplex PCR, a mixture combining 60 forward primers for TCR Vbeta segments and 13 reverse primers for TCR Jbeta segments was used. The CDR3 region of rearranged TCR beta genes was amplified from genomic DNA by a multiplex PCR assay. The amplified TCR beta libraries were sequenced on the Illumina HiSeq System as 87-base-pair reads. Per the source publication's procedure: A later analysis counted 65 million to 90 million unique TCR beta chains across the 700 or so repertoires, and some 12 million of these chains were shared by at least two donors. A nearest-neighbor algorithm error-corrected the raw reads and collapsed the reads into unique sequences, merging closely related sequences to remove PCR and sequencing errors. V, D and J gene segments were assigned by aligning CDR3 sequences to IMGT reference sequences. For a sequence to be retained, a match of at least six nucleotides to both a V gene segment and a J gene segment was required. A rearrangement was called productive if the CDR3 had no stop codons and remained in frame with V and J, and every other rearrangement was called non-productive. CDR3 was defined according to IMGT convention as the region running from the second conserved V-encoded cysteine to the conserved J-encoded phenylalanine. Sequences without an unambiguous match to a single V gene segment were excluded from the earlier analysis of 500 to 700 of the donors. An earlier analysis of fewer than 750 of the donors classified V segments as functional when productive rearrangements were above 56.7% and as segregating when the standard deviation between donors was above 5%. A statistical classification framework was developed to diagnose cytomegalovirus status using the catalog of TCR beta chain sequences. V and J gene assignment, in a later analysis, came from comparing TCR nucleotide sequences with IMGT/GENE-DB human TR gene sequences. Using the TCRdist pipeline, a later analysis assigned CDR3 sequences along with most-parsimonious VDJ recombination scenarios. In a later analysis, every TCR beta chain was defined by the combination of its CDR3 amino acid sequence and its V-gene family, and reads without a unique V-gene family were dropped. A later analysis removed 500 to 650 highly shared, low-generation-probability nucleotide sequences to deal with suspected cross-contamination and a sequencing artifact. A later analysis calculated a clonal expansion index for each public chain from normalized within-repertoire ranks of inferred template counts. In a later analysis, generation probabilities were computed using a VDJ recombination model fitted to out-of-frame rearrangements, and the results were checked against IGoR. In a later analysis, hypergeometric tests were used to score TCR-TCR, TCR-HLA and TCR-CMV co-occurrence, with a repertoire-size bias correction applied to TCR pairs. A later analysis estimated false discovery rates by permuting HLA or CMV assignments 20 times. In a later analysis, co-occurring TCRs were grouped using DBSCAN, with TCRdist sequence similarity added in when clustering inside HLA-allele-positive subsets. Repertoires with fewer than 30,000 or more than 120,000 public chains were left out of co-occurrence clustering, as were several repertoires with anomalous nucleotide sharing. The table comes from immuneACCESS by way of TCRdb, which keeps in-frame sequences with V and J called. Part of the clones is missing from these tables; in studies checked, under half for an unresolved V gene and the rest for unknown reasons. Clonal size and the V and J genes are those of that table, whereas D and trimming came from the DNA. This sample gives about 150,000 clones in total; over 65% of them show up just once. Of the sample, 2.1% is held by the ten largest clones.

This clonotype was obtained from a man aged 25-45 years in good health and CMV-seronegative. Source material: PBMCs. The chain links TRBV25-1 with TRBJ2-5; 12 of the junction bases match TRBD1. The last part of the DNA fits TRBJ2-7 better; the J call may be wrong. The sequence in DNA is TGTGCCAGCAGTGGACCGGGACAGGGGGCCCGCGAGCAGTACTTC. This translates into CASSGPGQGAREQYF.